The present T cell receptor (beta chain) was sequenced within a study of blood T cells in healthy people across ages. General study points: A conclusive naive versus antigen-experienced comparison was prevented by the unsorted PBMCs.

Using a J-beta primer mix together with a sample-barcoded 5' primer, a second PCR was run for about 6 to 12 cycles. Template switching added a 12-random-nucleotide identifier to every cDNA molecule. TCRdb used MiXCR to reprocess the 5' RACE reads, holding one entry per CDR3 protein. The data contain 800,000 to 950,000 distinct CDR3 sequences, 36% of them singletons. The CDR3 has 18 amino acids. Germline assignment: CDR1 LGHNA and CDR2 YNFKEQ. Trimming took 0 bases from V and 8 from J, leaving 20 bases between them. There are many counts of this clonotype. Its specificity is not known. The sample was blood. The chain links TRBV4-2 to TRBJ1-6; tentative D call: TRBD1 (5 bases). The receptor's source is a man younger than 35 in good health. The DNA for the CDR3 is TGTGCCAGCAGCCAAGATTTGACAGAAATCGCTCGTGATTCACCCCTCCACTTT. Encoded protein: CASSQDLTEIARDSPLHF.